This is a list of T cell receptor beta chains from one sample in a study of T-cell memory formation after mild COVID-19. TCRdb fed the 5' RACE reads into MiXCR, producing one record per CDR3 protein. The sample consists of about 500,000 distinct CDR3 sequences, roughly 20% of them appearing once. Sequences were obtained from PBMCs or a T cell subset sorted from them (not recorded which). The receptors were gathered from an adult woman who had mild COVID-19 (a few samples of this study predate the infection). Cell type and time point are not known. Each CDR3 is given with its conserved first and last residue. A D gene is named only where the DNA matches it firmly. Size values are once, few and many counts, or a class for expanded clones, and some rows have none.

.	TRBV25-1	TRBJ2-7	.	CASSGAGGLREQYF	TGTGCCAGCAGTGGTGCAGGGGGGCTAAGGGAGCAGTACTTC
.	TRBV4-3	TRBJ2-7	few	CASSQGGGGSYEQYF	TGCGCCAGCAGCCAAGGGGGAGGGGGCTCCTACGAGCAGTACTTC
.	TRBV18	TRBJ2-7	few	CASSSRSGTSYEQYF	TGTGCCAGCTCCTCCCGATCCGGCACCTCCTACGAGCAGTACTTC
.	TRBV11-3	TRBJ2-7	.	CASSLGPLGQGHEQYF	TGTGCCAGCAGCTTAGGACCACTGGGACAAGGCCACGAGCAGTACTTC
.	TRBV27	TRBJ2-5	few	CASSYFSGAETQYF	TGTGCCAGCAGCTACTTTAGCGGAGCGGAGACCCAGTACTTC
TRBD1	TRBV3-1	TRBJ1-5	few	CASSQGGQGIGNQPQHF	TGTGCCAGCAGCCAGGGGGGACAGGGGATCGGCAATCAGCCCCAGCATTTT
.	TRBV20-1	TRBJ2-7	.	CSARDGPAGSYEQYF	TGCAGTGCTAGAGATGGTCCAGCCGGCTCCTACGAGCAGTACTTC
.	TRBV7-6	TRBJ2-7	.	CASSIGTSEQYF	TGTGCCAGCAGCATCGGGACAAGCGAGCAGTACTTC
.	TRBV11-2	TRBJ2-1	few	CASTPHEQFF	TGTGCCAGCACACCCCATGAGCAGTTCTTC
TRBD2	TRBV30	TRBJ2-1	.	CAWSRLSGLAGVGEQFF	TGTGCCTGGAGTAGGCTGTCGGGACTAGCGGGAGTGGGCGAGCAGTTCTTC
TRBD2	TRBV24-1	TRBJ2-1	many	CATSDLTTSGSYEQFF	TGTGCCACCAGTGATTTGACGACTAGCGGGAGCTATGAGCAGTTCTTC
.	TRBV19	TRBJ1-4	few	CASSIGNANEKLFF	TGTGCCAGTAGTATAGGGAATGCTAATGAAAAACTGTTTTTT
.	TRBV11-1	TRBJ1-1	few	CASSSFRGGMNTEAFF	TGTGCCAGCAGCTCCTTTAGGGGGGGAATGAACACTGAAGCTTTCTTT
TRBD2	TRBV15	TRBJ2-5	few	CATSTGGGASETQYF	TGTGCCACCAGCACCGGCGGGGGGGCCTCGGAGACCCAGTACTTC
.	TRBV20-1	TRBJ2-3	few	CSASSLEGPDTQYF	TGCAGTGCTAGTAGTCTAGAGGGGCCAGATACGCAGTATTTT